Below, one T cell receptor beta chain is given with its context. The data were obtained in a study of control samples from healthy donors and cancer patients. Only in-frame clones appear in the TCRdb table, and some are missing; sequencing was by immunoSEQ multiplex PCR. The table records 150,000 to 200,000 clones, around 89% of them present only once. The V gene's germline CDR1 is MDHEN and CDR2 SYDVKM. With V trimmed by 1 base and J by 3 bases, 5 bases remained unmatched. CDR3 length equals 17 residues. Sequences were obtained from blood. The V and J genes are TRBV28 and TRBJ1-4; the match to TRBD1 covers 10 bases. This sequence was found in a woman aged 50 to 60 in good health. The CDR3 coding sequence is TGTGCCAGCAGTTTATTGGGGACAGGGGCACCTAATGAAAAACTGTTTTTT. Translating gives CASSLLGTGAPNEKLFF.